This T cell receptor beta chain derives from a study of metastatic and nonmetastatic thyroid tumors. As for the study in general: Thyroid patients, malignant and benign, had repertoires compared across blood and tumor or nodule tissue.

The CDR3 length is 15 residues. V lost 0 bases and J lost 2; bases outside the gene matches: 3. Looked up from germline, CDR1 is SGHAT and CDR2 is FQDESV (reference sequence). Per the study methods: Researchers built a distant-metastasis classifier for papillary thyroid cancer that drew on CDR3 differences across clinicopathological groups. Using MiXCR, TCRdb re-called clones from the PCR reads. For this entry, the V and J calls and clone size follow TCRdb and not the study's own pipeline. The sample lists around 18,000 clones, 34% occurring once. Ahead of thyroid surgery, no patient had received treatment of any kind. This clone was counted only a few times. What it binds is not known. Study-wide results and caveats: It was reported that TCR beta diversity was significantly higher in malignant thyroid tumors than benign nodules, in blood and tumor.

Sequences were obtained from tumor tissue. This receptor was obtained from a female donor with papillary thyroid cancer or a benign thyroid nodule (not recorded which). Some clones in this sample may be carry-over from other donors' samples. V gene TRBV11-1 combines with J gene TRBJ2-7, with 8 bases aligning to TRBD2. CDR3 nucleotide sequence: TGTGCCAGCAGCTTAGCTGGTAGCGGGGCCTACGAGCAGTACTTC. This gives the protein CASSLAGSGAYEQYF.